Below are 32 T cell receptor beta chains sequenced from a single sample in a study of blood T cell repertoires in COVID-19. TCRdb's table, derived via immunoSEQ multiplex PCR, lists solely in-frame clones and lacks some. The repertoire includes approximately 330,000 clones, 87% of them detected once, and more than 7.5% sits in the top ten. Material: peripheral blood. Source of these receptors: a man under 40 with COVID-19, enrolled during active disease.

The rearrangement links TRBV19 to TRBJ2-3, with 9 bases identical to TRBD2. Germline V gene data show CDR1 as LNHDA and CDR2 as SQIVND (reference sequence). After removal of 9 bases from V and 2 bases from J, the junction contained 9 bases not matched to a gene. The CDR3 has 15 residues. For the CDR3, the DNA is TGTGCCAGCAACAACGCGGGGGGGTACACAGATACGCAGTATTTT. Protein product: CASNNAGGYTDTQYF.

The rearrangement joins TRBV5-1 to TRBJ1-2, with D tentatively TRBD1 (6 bases). CDR3 length equals 17 residues. Per germline, CDR1 SGHRS and CDR2 YFSETQ. The germline V and J ends were trimmed by 2 bases and 8 bases, with 25 bases remaining between them. Here the CDR3 reads CASSFGVMFEGQGGYTF. DNA of the CDR3: TGCGCCAGCAGCTTTGGAGTCATGTTCGAGGGGCAGGGGGGCTACACCTTC.

The J gene is TRBJ2-1, the V gene TRBV6-1; TRBD1 aligns across 10 bases. J lost 6 bases, V lost 3 bases, and 5 bases had no gene match. The CDR3 runs to 15 residues. Per the germline V gene, CDR1 is MNHNS and CDR2 is SASEGT. The CDR3 sequence: CASSDPGTGVNEQFF. The DNA of the CDR3 is TGTGCCAGCAGTGACCCCGGGACAGGGGTCAATGAGCAGTTCTTC.

The CDR3 DNA reads as TGTGCCAGCAGACTCTCGGGAGTGAGCACCGGGGAGCTGTTTTTT. Translated: CASRLSGVSTGELFF. V gene TRBV28 combines with J gene TRBJ2-2; possible D gene TRBD2, 6 bases. The germline CDR1 and CDR2 sequences are MDHEN and SYDVKM. CDR3 length equals 15 residues. Trimming stripped 6 bases from V and 4 bases from J, with 15 bases between.

This clone was observed once. The chain carries TRBV30 and TRBJ1-1, with 8 bases aligning to TRBD1. The CDR3 sequence is 12 residues long. The junction had 5 bases not matched to a gene; V was cut back by 7 bases and J by 4 bases. Germline-derived CDR1 and CDR2 are GTSNPN and SVGIG (reference sequence). CDR3 region: CAFDRGGTEAFF. CDR3 sequence (DNA): TGTGCCTTTGACAGGGGCGGCACTGAAGCTTTCTTT.

CDR3 DNA sequence: TGTGCCAGCAGTTTTAATAGCTGGGTCACCGGGGAGCTGTTTTTT. This sequence encodes CASSFNSWVTGELFF. This rearrangement joins TRBV27 to TRBJ2-2, with D hard to call. CDR3 length: 15 residues. V lost 3 bases and J lost 4, with 12 bases in between. Germline V gene data show CDR1 as MNHEY and CDR2 as SMNVEV (reference sequence).

The chain joins TRBV7-2 to TRBJ1-4; 8 bases fit TRBD1. This CDR3 contains 14 residues. Germline CDR1 and CDR2: SGHTA and FQGNSA. V was pared by 4 bases and J by 8 bases, with 6 bases of the junction left unmatched. The CDR3 sequence is CASSSGQGYEKLFF. CDR3 DNA: TGTGCCAGCAGCTCAGGACAGGGTTACGAAAAACTGTTTTTT. The full variable domain, completed using reference TRBV7-2 and TRBJ1-4, is GAGVSQSPSNKVTEKGKDVELRCDPISGHTALYWYRQSLGQGLEFLIYFQGNSAPDKSGLPSDRFSAERTGGSVSTLTIQRTQQEDSAVYLCASSSGQGYEKLFFGSGTQLSVL.

The V call is TRBV9, the J call TRBJ2-1; 9 nucleotides match TRBD2. This CDR3 comprises 19 residues. Looked up from germline, CDR1 is SGDLS and CDR2 is YYNGEE. Trimming cost V 0 bases and J 0 bases; bases outside gene matches: 10. CDR3 loop: CASSVVGGGAGGSYNEQFF. CDR3 nucleotides: TGTGCCAGCAGCGTAGTTGGCGGGGGGGCTGGGGGCTCCTACAATGAGCAGTTCTTC.

A few counts support this clone. The chain carries TRBV6-2 or TRBV6-3 and TRBJ2-7; possible D gene TRBD2, 7 bases. Germline V gene lookup returns CDR1 MNHEY and CDR2 SVGEGT. The CDR3 contains 14 residues. V was pared by 3 bases and J by 5 bases, with 14 bases between. This CDR3 reads CASSYLTGGHEQYF. In DNA, the CDR3 is TGTGCCAGCAGTTATCTGACGGGGGGCCACGAGCAGTACTTC.

The rearrangement uses TRBV12-3 or TRBV12-4 and TRBJ2-3, with a possible D match to TRBD1 (5 bases). V lost 7 bases to trimming and J lost 5 bases, with 10 bases between them. This CDR3 is built from 12 residues. The CDR3 is CASKWTRDTQYF. The CDR3 DNA follows: TGTGCCAGCAAATGGACAAGAGATACGCAGTATTTT.

This chain joins TRBV27 and TRBJ2-1, with 8 positions matching TRBD2. Germline CDR1 and CDR2: MNHEY and SMNVEV (reference sequence). The CDR3 covers 14 residues. V shed 4 bases, J shed 8 bases, and the junction held 7 bases outside the gene matches. The CDR3 region has the DNA TGTGCCAGCAGTTATAGCGGGAATAGGTATGAGCAGTTCTTC. Its translation is CASSYSGNRYEQFF.

The V call is TRBV24-1, the J call TRBJ1-5, with D perhaps matching TRBD1 (6 bases). V dropped 2 bases and J dropped 4 bases, with 8 bases sitting between them. Germline V gene lookup returns CDR1 KGHDR and CDR2 SFDVKD. The CDR3 has 14 amino acids. CDR3 sequence: CATSDSTGNQPQHF. The DNA of the CDR3 is TGTGCCACCAGTGATTCCACAGGGAATCAGCCCCAGCATTTT.

The CDR3 nucleotides read TGCAGTGCTAGTCTGATGAGCAATGGCTACACCTTC. As protein: CSASLMSNGYTF. This chain links TRBV20-1 with TRBJ1-2; unclear D gene. Trimming shortened V by 3 bases and J by 6 bases, and 11 bases separated the two germline ends. Per the germline V gene, CDR1 is DFQATT and CDR2 is SNEGSKA (reference sequence). The CDR3 length is 12 residues.

The chain joins TRBV6-2 or TRBV6-3 to TRBJ2-3, with 7 bases that match TRBD2. Germline lookup yields CDR1 MNHEY and CDR2 SVGEGT. CDR3 length equals 16 residues. With V trimmed by 6 bases and J by 3 bases, 12 bases remained unmatched. CDR3 region: CASSRFGRGGTDTQYF. CDR3 nucleotide sequence: TGTGCCAGCAGCCGCTTTGGGCGGGGAGGGACAGATACGCAGTATTTT.

The genes are TRBV4-2 and TRBJ1-2, with no clear D. This CDR3 contains 18 residues. From germline, CDR1 is LGHNA and CDR2 YNFKEQ. V shed 4 bases and J shed 4 bases, with 25 bases lying between them. The CDR3 DNA reads as TGTGCCAGCAGCCGCACGGATAGCAGAGCTCAACCCATCTATGGCTACACCTTC. As protein: CASSRTDSRAQPIYGYTF.

This clone was found a few times. The chain joins TRBV6-5 to TRBJ1-5, with unresolved D. The germline V and J ends were trimmed by 4 bases and 4 bases, with 11 bases remaining between them. The CDR3 is made up of 14 amino acids. Looked up from germline, CDR1 is MNHEY and CDR2 is SVGAGI. The CDR3 is CASSSSGANQPQHF. The DNA of the CDR3 is TGTGCCAGCAGTTCCTCGGGAGCTAATCAGCCCCAGCATTTT.

About this clone itself: One end of the junction does not line up with germline, which may come from a read error. The V gene is TRBV28, the J gene TRBJ1-6; D is unresolved. Germline CDR1 and CDR2: MDHEN and SYDVKM. The CDR3 sequence is 15 residues long. CDR3 loop: CASRLSGSYNSPLHF. In DNA form, the CDR3 reads TGTGCCAGCAGATTATCGGGCTCCTATAATTCACCCCTCCACTTT.

The CDR3 DNA follows: TGTGCCTGGACGGGAGGTGAGACCCAGTACTTC. It is translated as CAWTGGETQYF. The chain combines TRBV30 with TRBJ2-5; TRBD2 agrees at 7 bases. V lost 4 bases and J lost 5; bases outside the gene matches: 1. CDR3 length: 11 amino acids. The germline CDR1 and CDR2 sequences are GTSNPN and SVGIG (reference sequence).

The chain employs TRBV9 and TRBJ1-1; TRBD1 might be the D (5 bases). The V gene lost 0 bases and the J gene lost 2 bases, with 14 bases spanning the gap. This CDR3 is built from 16 residues. CDR1 and CDR2 (germline): SGDLS, YYNGEE. This chain's CDR3 is CASSVGEGMSNTEAFF. Here the CDR3 DNA reads TGTGCCAGCAGCGTAGGGGAGGGGATGTCAAACACTGAAGCTTTCTTT.

The chain is built from TRBV28 and TRBJ1-6, with TRBD1 matching 10 bases. Germline CDR1 reads MDHEN; CDR2 reads SYDVKM. This CDR3 is built from 15 residues. The J segment lost 8 bases and the V segment lost 8 bases, leaving 9 bases of the junction unmatched. CDR3 coding DNA: TGTGCCAGCGCATCCTCGACAGGGGGCTATTCACCCCTCCACTTT. Protein: CASASSTGGYSPLHF.

The rearrangement joins TRBV29-1 to TRBJ2-7; 9 bases line up with TRBD1. J gave up 3 bases and V 6 bases, and 3 bases lay outside the gene matches. The germline CDR1 and CDR2 sequences are SQVTM and ANQGSEA. The CDR3 covers 12 residues. CDR3 in amino acids: CSVGTGFYEQYF. The CDR3 DNA reads TGCAGCGTGGGGACAGGGTTCTACGAGCAGTACTTC.

The chain joins TRBV19 to TRBJ1-5, with a possible D match to TRBD1 (6 bases). Looked up from germline, CDR1 is LNHDA and CDR2 is SQIVND (reference sequence). Trimming stripped 6 bases from V and 6 bases from J, with 21 bases between. The CDR3 length is 16 residues. The CDR3 region is CASSVDAGEWVQPQHF. CDR3 DNA: TGTGCCAGTAGCGTTGATGCAGGGGAATGGGTTCAGCCCCAGCATTTT.

The chain carries TRBV6-1 and TRBJ1-1; TRBD1 agrees at 7 bases. The J segment lost 4 bases and the V segment lost 3 bases, leaving 8 bases of the junction unmatched. This CDR3 region has 15 residues. Germline values: CDR1 MNHNS, CDR2 SASEGT. CDR3 in amino acids: CASSDPGRGVTEAFF. The DNA of the CDR3 is TGTGCCAGCAGTGATCCGGGCAGGGGGGTCACTGAAGCTTTCTTT.

This clone was detected a few times. The chain employs TRBV19 and TRBJ1-1; 7 positions agree with TRBD1. V trimming: 9 bases; J trimming: 0 bases; junction bases outside the gene matches: 4. Germline loops: CDR1 LNHDA, CDR2 SQIVND (reference sequence). CDR3 length equals 13 residues. CDR3: CASSGGLNTEAFF. CDR3 sequence (DNA): TGTGCCAGCTCAGGGGGGTTGAACACTGAAGCTTTCTTT. Full variable domain (missing parts from reference TRBV19 and TRBJ1-1): DGGITQSPKYLFRKEGQNVTLSCEQNLNHDAMYWYRQDPGQGLRLIYYSQIVNDFQKGDIAEGYSVSREKKESFPLTVTSAQKNPTAFYLCASSGGLNTEAFFGQGTRLTVV.

This chain connects TRBV29-1 to TRBJ2-1; the match to TRBD2 covers 7 bases. With 1 base clipped from V and 2 bases from J, the junction kept 8 bases outside the gene matches. Per germline, CDR1 SQVTM and CDR2 ANQGSEA. This CDR3 comprises 16 residues. The CDR3 protein is CSVEGVNGRTYNEQFF. CDR3 coding DNA: TGCAGCGTTGAAGGGGTCAACGGGAGGACCTACAATGAGCAGTTCTTC.

The genes are TRBV28 and TRBJ2-2; D remains unclear. This CDR3 contains 13 residues. The V end was cut by 1 base, the J end by 7 bases, with 7 bases between. Germline V gene data show CDR1 as MDHEN and CDR2 as SYDVKM. The CDR3, as DNA: TGTGCCAGCAGTTTATCCCTTAACGGGGAGCTGTTTTTT. This translates into CASSLSLNGELFF.

This chain joins TRBV4-2 and TRBJ1-1; D gene unclear. V dropped 0 bases and J dropped 4 bases, with 9 bases sitting between them. Germline V lookup: CDR1 LGHNA, CDR2 YNFKEQ. This CDR3 region has 14 residues. The CDR3 loop is CASSQDQGLTEAFF. CDR3 nucleotides: TGTGCCAGCAGCCAAGACCAAGGACTCACTGAAGCTTTCTTT.

The genes are TRBV2 and TRBJ2-1; 14 nucleotides agree with TRBD2. Germline V gives CDR1 SNHLY, CDR2 FYNNEI. V shed 4 bases and J 7 bases; nucleotides not matched to a gene: 3. There are 15 residues in the CDR3. The CDR3 coding sequence is TGTGCCAGCAGTGGACTAGCGGGAGGGGGTAATGAGCAGTTCTTC. This sequence encodes CASSGLAGGGNEQFF.

The rearrangement links TRBV7-9 to TRBJ1-1; unclear D gene. Trimming removed 1 base at V and 2 bases at J, with 8 bases between. The CDR3 runs 14 residues. CDR1 and CDR2 from the germline V gene are SEHNR and FQNEAQ (reference sequence). CDR3 sequence (DNA): TGTGCCAGCAGCTTAGGTCGACTAAACACTGAAGCTTTCTTT. Its translation: CASSLGRLNTEAFF.

The rearrangement uses TRBV7-2 and TRBJ2-5; 7 bases are a match to TRBD2. The trim removed 3 bases at V and 0 bases at J, leaving 1 base unmatched. This CDR3 region has 14 residues. The germline V gene has CDR1 SGHTA and CDR2 FQGNSA. CDR3 sequence reads: CASSLREYQETQYF. The CDR3 nucleotides are TGTGCCAGCAGCTTGCGGGAGTACCAAGAGACCCAGTACTTC.

The genes are TRBV19 and TRBJ1-1; TRBD1 agrees at 10 bases. This CDR3 spans 16 amino acids. V shed 10 bases and J 4 bases; nucleotides not matched to a gene: 15. The V gene's germline CDR1 is LNHDA and CDR2 SQIVND (reference sequence). The CDR3 nucleotides read TGTGCCATCTACGACAGGGGGCGGAAGGGGGTCACTGAAGCTTTCTTT. Translating it yields CAIYDRGRKGVTEAFF.

The chain has TRBV27 and TRBJ1-6; TRBD1 agrees at 10 bases. CDR1 is MNHEY, CDR2 SMNVEV, per germline (reference sequence). This CDR3 has 16 amino acids. V dropped 5 bases and J dropped 8; count of bases not matched to a gene: 9. This chain's CDR3 is CASSLGQGVMYSPLHF. DNA for the CDR3: TGTGCCAGCAGTCTCGGACAGGGGGTGATGTATTCACCCCTCCACTTT.